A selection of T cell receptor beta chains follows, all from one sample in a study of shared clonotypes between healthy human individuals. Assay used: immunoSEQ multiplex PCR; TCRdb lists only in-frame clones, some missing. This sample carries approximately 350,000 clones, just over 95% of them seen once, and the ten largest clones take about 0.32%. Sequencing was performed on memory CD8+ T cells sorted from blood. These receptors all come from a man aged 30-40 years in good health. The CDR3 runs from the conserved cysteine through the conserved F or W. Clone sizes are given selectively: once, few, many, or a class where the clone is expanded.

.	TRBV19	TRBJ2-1	CASSIWGLASYNEQFF
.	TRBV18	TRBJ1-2	CASSPSRFYGYTF
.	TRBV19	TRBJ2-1	CASSRGGFSGTTLNEQFF
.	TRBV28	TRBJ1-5	CASSLGREGSNQPQHF
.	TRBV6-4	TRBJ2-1	CASSDRLAGYNEQFF
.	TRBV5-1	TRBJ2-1	CASSLTGTASYNEQFF
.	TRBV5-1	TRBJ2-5	CASSLLGPKETQYF
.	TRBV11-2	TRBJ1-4	CASSFGTNEKLFF
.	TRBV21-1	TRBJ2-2	CASLQNTGELFF
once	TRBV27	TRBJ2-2	CASSPPTGELFF
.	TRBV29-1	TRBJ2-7	CSFSQGANYEQYF
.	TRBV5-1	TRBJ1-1	CASSPVSNTEAFF
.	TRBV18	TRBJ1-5	CASSAGGGQPQHF
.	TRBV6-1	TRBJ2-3	CASSEEGTVSQYF
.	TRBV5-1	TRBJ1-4	CASSLGRGREKLFF
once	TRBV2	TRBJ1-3	CASSRLAGTGNTIYF
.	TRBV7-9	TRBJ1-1	CASSRRGGSQNTEAFF
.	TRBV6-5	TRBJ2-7	CASRTSKSYEQYF
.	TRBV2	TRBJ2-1	CASVGDRAISEQFF
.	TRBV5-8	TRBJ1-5	CASSFFPGTGVNQPQHF
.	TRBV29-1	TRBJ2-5	CSVAGRAQETQYF
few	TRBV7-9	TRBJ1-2	CASSFALNRDYGYTF
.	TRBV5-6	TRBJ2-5	CASSSPGTEQETQYF
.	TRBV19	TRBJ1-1	CASSIRPTEAFF
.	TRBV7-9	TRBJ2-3	CASSFGQGESTDTQYF
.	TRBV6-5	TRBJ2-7	CASSYSQTSGTYEQYF
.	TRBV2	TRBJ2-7	CASTTGDEQYF
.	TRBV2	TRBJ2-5	CASIRGETQYF
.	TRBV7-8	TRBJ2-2	CASSLGSPTNTGELFF
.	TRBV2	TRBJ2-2	CASRDDSRSGELFF
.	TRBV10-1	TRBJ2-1	CASSDRGPYNEQFF
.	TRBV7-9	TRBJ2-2	CASSGGTGELFF
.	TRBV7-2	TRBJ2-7	CASSLDPIYEQYF
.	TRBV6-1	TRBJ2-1	CASTVVRDYHNEQFF
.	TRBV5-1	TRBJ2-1	CASSLASGAYNEQFF
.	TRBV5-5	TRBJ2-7	CASSGSSGMAEQYF
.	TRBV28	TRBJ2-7	CASRPGQNPGEQYF
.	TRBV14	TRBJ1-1	CASSQSSSQGGTEAFF
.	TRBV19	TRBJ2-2	CASKLAGNTGELFF
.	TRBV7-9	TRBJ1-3	CASSKGASGNTIYF
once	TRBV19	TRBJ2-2	CASSQTGGSNTGELFF
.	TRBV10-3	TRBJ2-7	CAISGRDRLYEQYF
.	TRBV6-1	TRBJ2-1	CASDTGTKLYNEQFF
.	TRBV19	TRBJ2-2	CASRAGSGELFF
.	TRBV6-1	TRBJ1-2	CASSPSRSGYTF
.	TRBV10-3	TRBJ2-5	CAIKEGNAQETQYF
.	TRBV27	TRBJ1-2	CASSFGQGGWGYTF
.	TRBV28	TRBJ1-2	CASSLDRNYGYTF